These T cell receptor beta chains were read from a single sample in a study of T cells in Graves' hyperthyroidism and ophthalmopathy. TCRdb used MiXCR to reprocess the multiplex PCR reads, holding one entry per CDR3 protein. The table records 750,000 to 950,000 distinct CDR3 sequences, around 39% of them present only once. Material: blood. The origin of the receptors is a man between 18 and 35 years old with Graves' hyperthyroidism. CDR3s include the opening cysteine and the closing phenylalanine or tryptophan. A D gene is named only where the DNA matches it firmly. Clone size is not always given. Where it is, it says once, few, many or a class for expanded clones.

cdr3_length	j_call	clone_size	v_call	d_call	cdr3_nt	cdr3_aa
13	TRBJ1-5	NA	TRBV27	NA	TGTGCCAGCAGTCATACCCAGGATCAGCCCCAGCATTTT	CASSHTQDQPQHF
11	TRBJ1-6	many	TRBV29-1	TRBD1	TGCAGCGTAGGACAGGGGGCCACCCTCCACTTT	CSVGQGATLHF
12	TRBJ1-1	many	TRBV29-1	NA	TGCAGCGTTGATCCGGGACATAGTGAAGCTTTCTTT	CSVDPGHSEAFF
12	TRBJ2-7	NA	TRBV20-1	TRBD1	TGCAGTGCTCGACAGGGGGCCTACGAGCAGTACTTC	CSARQGAYEQYF
14	TRBJ1-5	many	TRBV20-1	NA	TGCAGTGCCACACTGAGGATGGGCAATCAGCCCCAGCATTTT	CSATLRMGNQPQHF
12	TRBJ2-7	few	TRBV20-1	NA	TGCAGTGCTCAGCAGCTACTCTACGAGCAGTACTTC	CSAQQLLYEQYF
18	TRBJ2-7	NA	TRBV12-3/TRBV12-4	TRBD1	TGTGCCAGCAGTGACTCTGGGACAGGGACCGGTAGCTCCTACGAGCAGTACTTC	CASSDSGTGTGSSYEQYF
13	TRBJ1-6	many	TRBV19	NA	TGTGCCAGTAGTAACGGAAGGGATTCACCCCTCCACTTT	CASSNGRDSPLHF
13	TRBJ2-3	NA	TRBV20-1	TRBD2	TGCAGGTTACCGGGACTATACACAGATACGCAGTATTTT	CRLPGLYTDTQYF
15	TRBJ1-6	many	TRBV7-2	TRBD1	TGTGCCAGCAGAATAAACAGGGGTTTTAATTCACCCCTCCACTTT	CASRINRGFNSPLHF
12	TRBJ2-3	NA	TRBV7-9	NA	TGTGCCAGCAGCCATAGCAGGGATACGCAGTATTTT	CASSHSRDTQYF
15	TRBJ1-5	NA	TRBV25-1	NA	TGTGCCAGCAGCCCCCGCGGGTCGGGCAATCAGCCCCAGCATTTT	CASSPRGSGNQPQHF
13	TRBJ2-3	NA	TRBV29-1	NA	TGCAGCACCCTCGGGAGAGGTGAGGATACGCAGTATTTT	CSTLGRGEDTQYF
15	TRBJ1-5	few	TRBV10-3	TRBD1	TGTGCCAGCAGCCCGTCGACAGGGAACAATCAGCCCCAGCATTTT	CASSPSTGNNQPQHF
14	TRBJ2-7	NA	TRBV19	NA	TGTGCCAGTAGTCAGACAGCTTACTCCTACGAGCAGTACTTC	CASSQTAYSYEQYF
15	TRBJ2-2	NA	TRBV7-9	NA	TGTGCCAGCAGCCCAACCAAGGCCATAGGCGGGGAGCTGTTTTTT	CASSPTKAIGGELFF
15	TRBJ2-7	NA	TRBV20-1	TRBD2	TGCAGTGCTACGGCGGGAGGGACCAACACCGGGGAGCAGTACTTC	CSATAGGTNTGEQYF
9	TRBJ2-6	NA	TRBV20-1	NA	TGCAGTGCATACGACAGCCTGACTTTC	CSAYDSLTF
16	TRBJ1-3	NA	TRBV9	TRBD1	TGTGCCAGCAGCGCCCGGACAGGGCGGCGTGGAAACACCATATATTTT	CASSARTGRRGNTIYF
11	TRBJ1-2	NA	TRBV2	NA	TGTGCCAGCAGCCTTAGCGGGAGCTACACCTTC	CASSLSGSYTF
13	TRBJ2-5	NA	TRBV20-1	NA	TGCAGTGCCCGAGTCTGGGAGAGAGAGACCCAGTACTTC	CSARVWERETQYF
13	TRBJ2-7	NA	TRBV7-6	NA	TGTGCCAGCAGCTTGCCCCCCGGGGGAGAGCAGTACTTC	CASSLPPGGEQYF
14	TRBJ1-2	NA	TRBV5-1	NA	TGCGCCAGCAGCTCACAACTAGGACAGACTGGCTACACCTTC	CASSSQLGQTGYTF
15	TRBJ1-4	NA	TRBV7-8	TRBD1	TGTGCCAGCAGCAACTCGACAGGGTTAAATGAAAAACTGTTTTTT	CASSNSTGLNEKLFF
15	TRBJ1-5	NA	TRBV28	TRBD1	TGTGCCAGCATGGGACAGGGGGTATGGGGTCAGCCCCAGCATTTT	CASMGQGVWGQPQHF
14	TRBJ1-5	many	TRBV15	NA	TGTGCCACCAGCAGACAGGGGACCAATCAGCCCCAGCATTTT	CATSRQGTNQPQHF
12	TRBJ2-7	NA	TRBV28	NA	TGTGCCAGCAATCCAGGGATGGGCGAGCGGTACTTC	CASNPGMGERYF
15	TRBJ1-1	NA	TRBV7-2	TRBD1	TGTGCCAGCAGCTTATGGGACAGGGGATCGGGTGAAGCTTTCTTT	CASSLWDRGSGEAFF
14	TRBJ2-5	NA	TRBV5-5	NA	TGTGCCAGCAGCGTACTCAGGGAGGCCGAGACCCAGTACTTC	CASSVLREAETQYF
14	TRBJ2-7	NA	TRBV2	TRBD2	TGTGCCAGCAGCTCGGAGCGGGGCCCCTACGGGCAGTACTTC	CASSSERGPYGQYF
15	TRBJ1-4	NA	TRBV7-2	NA	TGTGCCAGCAGCTTAGCGGGGGGGGATGATGAAAAACTGTTTTTT	CASSLAGGDDEKLFF
15	TRBJ2-7	NA	TRBV7-2	NA	TGTGCCAGCAGCCCTTGGGGACGCATGGCCTACGAGCAGTACTTC	CASSPWGRMAYEQYF
16	TRBJ2-7	NA	TRBV7-9	TRBD2	TGTGCCAGCAGCTCCCCGATAGCGGGAGGGCCGTACGAGCAGTACTTC	CASSSPIAGGPYEQYF
16	TRBJ1-4	NA	TRBV25-1	TRBD1	TGTGCCAGCAGTCCACCCGTGACAGGGTCGGGTGAAAAACTGTTTTTT	CASSPPVTGSGEKLFF
15	TRBJ2-2	NA	TRBV6-1	NA	TGTGCCAGCAAGTCCTCTTGGGCTAGCACCGGGGAGCTGTTTTTT	CASKSSWASTGELFF
15	TRBJ2-7	few	TRBV12-5	NA	TGTGCTAGTGGCGATCCTCGGAGGAGCTCCTACGAGCAGTACTTC	CASGDPRRSSYEQYF
14	TRBJ2-5	few	TRBV7-9	NA	TGTGCCAGCAGCTTTTGGGGCCCGGAGCCAAGGGGTTACTTC	CASSFWGPEPRGYF
12	TRBJ1-1	NA	TRBV29-1	NA	TGCAGCGTAGGTGCTCGGGGCACTGAAGCTTTCTTT	CSVGARGTEAFF
16	TRBJ2-7	few	TRBV6-5	TRBD1	TGTGCCAGCAGTCTGCCCCCCGGACAGGACCGCTACGAGCAGTACTTC	CASSLPPGQDRYEQYF
14	TRBJ2-7	NA	TRBV14	NA	TGTGCCAGCAGCCAGACGTCCAGCATCTACGAGCAGTACTTC	CASSQTSSIYEQYF
17	TRBJ2-2	NA	TRBV15	TRBD2	TGTGCCACCAGCAGTCTTCCGACTAGCGGGGAAGGGGGGGAGCTGTTTTTT	CATSSLPTSGEGGELFF
17	TRBJ1-1	few	TRBV13	TRBD1	TGTGCCAGCAGCTCGACAGGGAGGGAAGGGTTGGACACTGAAGCTTTCTTT	CASSSTGREGLDTEAFF
13	TRBJ2-7	NA	TRBV29-1	NA	TGCAGCTTGGGTTGGGACGCCGGGGGCGAGCAGTACTTC	CSLGWDAGGEQYF
14	TRBJ1-4	NA	TRBV13	NA	TGTGCCAGCAGCTACGGGGGGGTTAATGAAAAACTGTTTTTT	CASSYGGVNEKLFF
14	TRBJ2-7	NA	TRBV5-1	TRBD2	TGCGCCAGCAGCCCCGGACTAGAAAGCTACGAGCAGTACTTC	CASSPGLESYEQYF
13	TRBJ2-7	many	TRBV20-1	NA	TGCAGTGCTATAGGGGTGCAGGGTTACGAGCAGTACTTC	CSAIGVQGYEQYF
14	TRBJ2-5	NA	TRBV5-8	NA	TGTGCCAGCAGCCTGACGGCAGCTCAAGAGACCCAGTACTTC	CASSLTAAQETQYF
11	TRBJ2-7	many	TRBV29-1	TRBD1	TGCAGCGGGGGGACAGGGGGCGAGCAGTACTTC	CSGGTGGEQYF
15	TRBJ1-2	NA	TRBV6-6	NA	TGTGCCAGCAGAAGACCCTTGACGGCCAACTATGGCTACACCTTC	CASRRPLTANYGYTF
17	TRBJ1-5	few	TRBV5-5	NA	TGTGCCAGCAGTCCGGGAGCCACGAAACTTAGCAATCAGCCCCAGCATTTT	CASSPGATKLSNQPQHF
15	TRBJ2-7	few	TRBV5-1	TRBD1	TGCGCCAGCAGCGAGAGCAGGGGGCTCCTCTACGAGCAGTACTTC	CASSESRGLLYEQYF
15	TRBJ1-5	NA	TRBV19	NA	TGTGCCAGTACCGTACAGGGATTTGGCAATCAGCCCCAGCATTTT	CASTVQGFGNQPQHF
11	TRBJ2-7	many	TRBV2	NA	TGTGCCAGCGGGAGTGGGCTCGAGCAGTACTTC	CASGSGLEQYF
15	TRBJ1-5	many	TRBV7-8	TRBD1	TGTGCCAGCAGCTTAGTCCGGACAGGGAGGCAGCCCCAGCATTTT	CASSLVRTGRQPQHF
16	TRBJ1-1	NA	TRBV9	NA	TGTGCCAGCAGCCAAGTGGGGAACAGAGTGGGCACTGAAGCTTTCTTT	CASSQVGNRVGTEAFF